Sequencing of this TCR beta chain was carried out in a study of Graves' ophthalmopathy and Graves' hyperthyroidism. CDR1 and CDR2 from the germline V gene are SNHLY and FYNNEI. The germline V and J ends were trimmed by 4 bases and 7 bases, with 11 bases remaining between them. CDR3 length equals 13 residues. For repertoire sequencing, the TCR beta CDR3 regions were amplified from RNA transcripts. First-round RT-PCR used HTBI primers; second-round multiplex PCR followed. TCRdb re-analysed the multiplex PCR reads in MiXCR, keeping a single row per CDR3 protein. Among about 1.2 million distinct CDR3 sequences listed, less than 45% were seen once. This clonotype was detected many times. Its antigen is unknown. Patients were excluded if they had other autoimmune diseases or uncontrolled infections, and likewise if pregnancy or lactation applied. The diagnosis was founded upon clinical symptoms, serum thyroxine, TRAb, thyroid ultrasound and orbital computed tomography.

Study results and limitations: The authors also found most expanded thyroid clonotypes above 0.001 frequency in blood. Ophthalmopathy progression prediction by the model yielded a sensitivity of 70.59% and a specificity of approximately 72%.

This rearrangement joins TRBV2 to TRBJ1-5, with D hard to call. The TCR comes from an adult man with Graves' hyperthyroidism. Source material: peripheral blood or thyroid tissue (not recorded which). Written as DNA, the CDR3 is TGTGCCAGCAGTGCTGGGGTAGGACAGCCCCAGCATTTT. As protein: CASSAGVGQPQHF.